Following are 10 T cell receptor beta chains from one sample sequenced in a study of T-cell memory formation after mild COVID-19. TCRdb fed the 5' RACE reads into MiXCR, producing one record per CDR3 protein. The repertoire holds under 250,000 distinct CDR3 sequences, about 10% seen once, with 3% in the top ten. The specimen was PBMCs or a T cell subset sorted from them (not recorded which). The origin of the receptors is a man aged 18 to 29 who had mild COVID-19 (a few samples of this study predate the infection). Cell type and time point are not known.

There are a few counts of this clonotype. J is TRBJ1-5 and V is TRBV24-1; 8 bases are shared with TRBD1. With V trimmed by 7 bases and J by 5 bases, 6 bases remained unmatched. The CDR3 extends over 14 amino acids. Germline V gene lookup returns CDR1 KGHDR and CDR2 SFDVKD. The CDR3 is CATSDRGADQPQHF. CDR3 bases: TGTGCCACCAGCGACAGGGGTGCGGATCAGCCCCAGCATTTT.

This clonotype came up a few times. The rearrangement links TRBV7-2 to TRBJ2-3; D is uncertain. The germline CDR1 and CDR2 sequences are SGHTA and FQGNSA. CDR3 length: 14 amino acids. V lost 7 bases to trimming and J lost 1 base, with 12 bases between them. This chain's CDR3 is CASTLRRGTDTQYF. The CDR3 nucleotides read TGTGCCAGCACCCTAAGACGGGGCACAGATACGCAGTATTTT.

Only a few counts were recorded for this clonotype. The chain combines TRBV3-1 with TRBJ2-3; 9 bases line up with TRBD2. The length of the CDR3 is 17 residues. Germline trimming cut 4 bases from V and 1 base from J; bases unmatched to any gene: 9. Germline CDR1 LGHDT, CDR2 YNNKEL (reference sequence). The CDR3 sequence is CASSPSGVDRRTDTQYF. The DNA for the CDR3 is TGTGCCAGCAGCCCTAGCGGGGTTGATCGGCGCACAGATACGCAGTATTTT.

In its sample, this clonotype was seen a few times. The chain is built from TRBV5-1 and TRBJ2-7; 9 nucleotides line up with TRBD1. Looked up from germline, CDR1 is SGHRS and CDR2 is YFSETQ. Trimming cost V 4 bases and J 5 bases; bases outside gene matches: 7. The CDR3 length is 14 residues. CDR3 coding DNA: TGCGCCAGCAGCATGGGACAGGGAGCTAACGAGCAGTACGTC. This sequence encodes CASSMGQGANEQYV.

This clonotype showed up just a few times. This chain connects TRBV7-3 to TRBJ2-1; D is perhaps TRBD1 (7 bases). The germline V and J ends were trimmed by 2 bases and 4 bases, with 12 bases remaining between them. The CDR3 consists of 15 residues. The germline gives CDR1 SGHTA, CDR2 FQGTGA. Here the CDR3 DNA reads TGTGCCAGCAGCTTATCCAGGGGGGAGTACAATGAGCAGTTCTTC. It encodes CASSLSRGEYNEQFF.

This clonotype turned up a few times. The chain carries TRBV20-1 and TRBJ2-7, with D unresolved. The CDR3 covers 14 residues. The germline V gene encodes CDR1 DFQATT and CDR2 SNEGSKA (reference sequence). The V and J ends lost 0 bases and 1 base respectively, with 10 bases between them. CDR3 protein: CSARDGPASYEQYF. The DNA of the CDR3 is TGCAGTGCTAGAGATGGTCCGGCGTCCTACGAGCAGTACTTC.

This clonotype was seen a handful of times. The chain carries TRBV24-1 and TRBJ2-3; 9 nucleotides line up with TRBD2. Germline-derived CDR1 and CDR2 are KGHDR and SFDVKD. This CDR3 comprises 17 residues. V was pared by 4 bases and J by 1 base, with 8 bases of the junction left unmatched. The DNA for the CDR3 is TGTGCCACCAGTGACCCCGACTTAGCGGGGGGCACAGATACGCAGTATTTT. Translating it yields CATSDPDLAGGTDTQYF.

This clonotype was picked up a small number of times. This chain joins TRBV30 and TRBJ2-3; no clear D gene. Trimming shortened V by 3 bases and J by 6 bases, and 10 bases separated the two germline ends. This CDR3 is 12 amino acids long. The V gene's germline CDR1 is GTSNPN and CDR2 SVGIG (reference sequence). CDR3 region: CAWRLVLDTQYF. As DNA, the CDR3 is TGTGCCTGGAGGTTGGTGCTGGATACGCAGTATTTT.

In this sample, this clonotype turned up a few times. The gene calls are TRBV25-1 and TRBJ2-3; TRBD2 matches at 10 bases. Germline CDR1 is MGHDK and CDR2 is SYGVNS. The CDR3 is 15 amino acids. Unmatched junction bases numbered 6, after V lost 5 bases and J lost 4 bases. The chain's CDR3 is CASSSKSGGADTQYF. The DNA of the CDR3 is TGTGCCAGCAGTAGCAAAAGCGGGGGGGCAGATACGCAGTATTTT.

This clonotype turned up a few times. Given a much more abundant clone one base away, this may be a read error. CDR3 residues: CASSFTGANVLTF. The CDR3 nucleotides are TGTGCCAGCAGCTTCACTGGGGCCAACGTCCTGACTTTC. The chain employs TRBV7-3 and TRBJ2-6; D gene uncertain. Looked up from germline, CDR1 is SGHTA and CDR2 is FQGTGA. The length of the CDR3 is 13 residues. Trimming cost V 3 bases and J 2 bases, with 2 bases left between them.